The text below deals with one T cell receptor (beta chain). Its target is not known. The second PCR ran roughly 6 to 11 cycles with a sample-barcoded 5' primer and J-beta primers. Each CDR3 protein gets one entry after TCRdb re-called the 5' RACE reads with MiXCR. The sample consists of under 2,000,000 distinct CDR3 sequences, about 50% of them appearing once. This specimen comes from a study of blood T cells in healthy people across ages. The study's findings and limits: The percentage of naive T cells correlated strongly with TCR beta diversity.

Isolation of PBMCs gave at least 6 million cells per sample. The sequence was obtained from a woman in her 40s in good health. The material sequenced was blood.

CDR3 region: CATADQRGGETQYF. In DNA form, the CDR3 reads TGCGCCACCGCGGACCAGCGGGGCGGAGAGACCCAGTACTTC. This chain joins TRBV5-1 and TRBJ2-5; 7 bases are shared with TRBD2. The CDR3 spans 14 residues. With 9 bases clipped from V and 4 bases from J, the junction kept 12 bases outside the gene matches. CDR1 SGHRS and CDR2 YFSETQ come from the germline V gene. The full variable domain, its missing parts supplied by reference TRBV5-1 and TRBJ2-5, is KAGVTQTPRYLIKTRGQQVTLSCSPISGHRSVSWYQQTPGQGLQFLFEYFSETQRNKGNFPGRFSGRQFSNSRSEMNVSTLELGDSALYLCATADQRGGETQYFGPGTRLLVL.